The 30 T cell receptor beta chains below were found in one sample sequenced in a study of blood T cell repertoires in COVID-19. Generated by immunoSEQ multiplex PCR, the TCRdb table keeps only in-frame clones and is missing some. The sample yields fewer than 200,000 clones, 74% seen once. The source material was peripheral blood. The receptors shown here come from a woman older than 75 with acute or convalescent COVID-19.

The J gene is TRBJ1-1, the V gene TRBV5-4; 8 bases map to TRBD1. This CDR3 comprises 16 residues. V was clipped by 4 bases and J by 4 bases; unmatched bases: 12. From germline, CDR1 is SGHNT and CDR2 YYREEE (reference sequence). The CDR3 DNA reads as TGTGCCAGCAGCCAGGAACGGACAGGGCTAAGCACTGAAGCTTTCTTT. Translating gives CASSQERTGLSTEAFF.

The rearrangement links TRBV27 to TRBJ2-3, with 9 positions matching TRBD2. This CDR3 has 18 amino acids. The V and J ends lost 0 bases and 3 bases, in that order; junction bases with no gene match: 10. Germline V lookup: CDR1 MNHEY, CDR2 SMNVEV (reference sequence). CDR3 sequence reads: CASSLSPRSGSLTDTQYF. As DNA, the CDR3 is TGTGCCAGCAGTTTATCACCCCGTAGCGGGAGTTTGACAGATACGCAGTATTTT.

The V call is TRBV9, the J call TRBJ2-1; possible D gene TRBD1, 6 bases. This CDR3 comprises 17 residues. Trimming removed 2 bases at V and 4 bases at J, with 19 bases between. Per the germline V gene, CDR1 is SGDLS and CDR2 is YYNGEE. CDR3 loop: CASSVRGMGPIYNEQFF. DNA for the CDR3: TGTGCCAGCAGCGTGAGGGGGATGGGACCTATTTACAATGAGCAGTTCTTC.

The chain couples TRBV5-4 to TRBJ2-1, with D possibly being TRBD1 (6 bases). This CDR3 comprises 14 residues. V was trimmed by 4 bases and J by 3 bases, leaving 11 bases between them. The germline gives CDR1 SGHNT, CDR2 YYREEE (reference sequence). CDR3 DNA: TGTGCCAGCAGCGTTTCACAGGGCTACAATGAGCAGTTCTTC. Translation gives CASSVSQGYNEQFF.

The chain joins TRBV5-1 to TRBJ2-2; 14 bases agree with TRBD2. Germline V CDR1 and CDR2: SGHRS, YFSETQ. The CDR3 sequence is 17 residues long. V trimming: 4 bases; J trimming: 2 bases; junction bases outside the gene matches: 4. CDR3 sequence (DNA): TGCGCCAGCAGCGTTGGGACTAGCGGGAGCAACACCGGGGAGCTGTTTTTT. As protein: CASSVGTSGSNTGELFF.

For the CDR3, the DNA is TGTGCCAGCAGCGTAGGGGGCGGTTCCCACACAGATACGCAGTATTTT. This encodes CASSVGGGSHTDTQYF. The genes are TRBV9 and TRBJ2-3; D is possibly TRBD1 (5 bases). Between the trimmed V and J ends, which lost 0 bases and 2 bases, there was a span of 13 bases. Germline loops: CDR1 SGDLS, CDR2 YYNGEE. The length of the CDR3 is 16 residues.

DNA for the CDR3: TGTGCCAGCAGCCAAGCAACTAGCGGGGCCTACAATGAGCAGTTCTTC. It encodes CASSQATSGAYNEQFF. The chain combines TRBV4-2 with TRBJ2-1, with 10 bases matching TRBD2. The CDR3 is made up of 16 amino acids. V was pared by 1 base and J by 2 bases, with 2 bases of the junction left unmatched. Germline V lookup: CDR1 LGHNA, CDR2 YNFKEQ.

V is TRBV19 and J is TRBJ2-1, with TRBD1 as a possible D gene (7 bases). V lost 6 bases and J 8 bases, leaving 17 bases between the germline ends. Germline V lookup: CDR1 LNHDA, CDR2 SQIVND (reference sequence). The CDR3 spans 14 residues. DNA of the CDR3: TGTGCCAGTAGCAGGGGGGCAAATTCGGATGAGCAGTTCTTC. Its protein product is CASSRGANSDEQFF.

V gene TRBV5-1 combines with J gene TRBJ2-1, with 15 bases identical to TRBD2. Germline V gene lookup returns CDR1 SGHRS and CDR2 YFSETQ. J lost 7 bases, V lost 0 bases, and 8 bases had no gene match. CDR3 length: 18 amino acids. CDR3 nucleotide sequence: TGCGCCAGCAGCTTGGCCGGGGGACTAGCGGGAGGTTTTAATGAGCAGTTCTTC. Amino acids: CASSLAGGLAGGFNEQFF.

The rearrangement joins TRBV7-2 to TRBJ2-2, with D possibly TRBD1 on 5 matching bases. The CDR3 spans 14 residues. V shed 6 bases and J shed 3 bases, with 11 bases lying between them. Germline CDR1 SGHTA, CDR2 FQGNSA. CDR3 residues: CASRGQPYTGELFF. The CDR3 DNA is TGTGCCAGCAGGGGGCAGCCCTACACCGGGGAGCTGTTTTTT. Full variable domain (remainder filled in from reference TRBV7-2 and TRBJ2-2): GAGVSQSPSNKVTEKGKDVELRCDPISGHTALYWYRQSLGQGLEFLIYFQGNSAPDKSGLPSDRFSAERTGGSVSTLTIQRTQQEDSAVYLCASRGQPYTGELFFGEGSRLTVL.

The V gene is TRBV24-1, the J gene TRBJ2-3; 8 bases agree with TRBD2. Looked up from germline, CDR1 is KGHDR and CDR2 is SFDVKD. The CDR3 runs to 17 residues. Trimming removed 6 bases from V and 2 bases from J; junction bases left unmatched: 12. The CDR3 DNA sequence: TGTGCCACCAGTCCCCCTGGGGGTAGCGGGGCCACAGATACGCAGTATTTT. This encodes CATSPPGGSGATDTQYF.

The V gene is TRBV30, the J gene TRBJ1-5; D possibly corresponds to TRBD1 (5 bases). Germline V gene data show CDR1 as GTSNPN and CDR2 as SVGIG (reference sequence). V was cut by 2 bases and J by 5 bases, with 10 bases left in between. This CDR3 comprises 13 residues. CDR3 in amino acids: CAWSRTNDQPQHF. CDR3 DNA: TGTGCCTGGAGTCGGACAAACGATCAGCCCCAGCATTTT.

The J gene is TRBJ2-5, the V gene TRBV29-1; perhaps TRBD1 as D (5 bases). The V gene's germline CDR1 is SQVTM and CDR2 ANQGSEA. The V end was cut by 7 bases, the J end by 2 bases, with 5 bases between. CDR3 length equals 10 residues. CDR3 sequence reads: CSGQQETQYF. CDR3 sequence (DNA): TGCAGCGGACAGCAAGAGACCCAGTACTTC.

V and J are TRBV30 and TRBJ1-4; D gene ambiguous. V lost 2 bases and J lost 7, with 23 bases in between. The CDR3 length is 17 residues. CDR1 GTSNPN and CDR2 SVGIG come from the germline V gene (reference sequence). In nucleotides, the CDR3 is TGTGCCTGGAGTAATTCTAACGGTGTCTTTTGGGCTGAAAAACTGTTTTTT. Translated, it gives CAWSNSNGVFWAEKLFF.

As to this clone: This clone may be a read error of a much larger clone one base away. The V gene is TRBV5-1, the J gene TRBJ2-7, with TRBD1 matching 9 bases. CDR1 and CDR2 (germline): SGHRS, YFSETQ. The CDR3 covers 14 residues. V was pared by 0 bases and J by 2 bases, with 0 bases of the junction left unmatched. The CDR3 here is CASSLGQGAYEQYF. CDR3 in DNA: TGCGCCAGCAGCTTGGGACAGGGGGCCTACGAGCAGTACTTC.

This clone turned up a few times. Other DNA sequences in this sample translate to the same CDR3. This sequence joins TRBV18 and TRBJ2-7; 11 bases fit TRBD2. From germline, CDR1 is KGHSH and CDR2 LQKENI. The CDR3 consists of 14 residues. Unmatched junction bases numbered 0, after V lost 2 bases and J lost 3 bases. CDR3 in amino acids: CASSPGTSGYEQYF. CDR3 DNA: TGTGCCAGCTCACCAGGGACTAGCGGCTACGAGCAGTACTTC.

The chain couples TRBV7-9 to TRBJ1-3; the D is unclear. CDR1 and CDR2 from the germline V gene are SEHNR and FQNEAQ (reference sequence). The CDR3 is made up of 17 amino acids. The V end lost 4 bases, the J end lost 0 bases, and 16 bases lay between the germline ends. The CDR3 DNA reads TGTGCCAGCAGCTCGATGGGCAAAGGGAGCTCTGGAAACACCATATATTTT. It specifies CASSSMGKGSSGNTIYF.

J is TRBJ2-3 and V is TRBV5-1, with D uncertain. CDR3 length equals 12 residues. CDR1 is SGHRS, CDR2 YFSETQ, per germline. V lost 0 bases, J lost 5 bases, and 4 bases lay in between. CDR3 sequence (DNA): TGCGCCAGCAGCTTGGGTCTAGATACGCAGTATTTT. Protein: CASSLGLDTQYF.

The chain is built from TRBV7-6 and TRBJ1-3; 10 positions match TRBD1. CDR1 and CDR2 from the germline V gene are SGHVS and FNYEAQ. CDR3 size: 15 residues. The V segment lost 4 bases and the J segment 2 bases; nucleotides outside the gene matches: 2. The CDR3 sequence is CASSSDRGPGNTIYF. As DNA, the CDR3 is TGTGCCAGCAGCTCCGACAGGGGGCCTGGAAACACCATATATTTT.

This clone was observed a handful of times. The CDR3 coding sequence is TGTGCCAGCAGCTTCGGGACTAGAACAGATACGCAGTATTTT. This translates into CASSFGTRTDTQYF. The V call is TRBV14, the J call TRBJ2-3; 8 nucleotides match TRBD2. The CDR3 has 14 amino acids. V dropped 5 bases and J dropped 3; count of bases not matched to a gene: 4. Germline V gene lookup returns CDR1 SGHDN and CDR2 FVKESK.

The J gene is TRBJ1-6, the V gene TRBV27; 8 bases agree with TRBD1. Trimming removed 6 bases from V and 14 bases from J; junction bases left unmatched: 12. CDR1 MNHEY and CDR2 SMNVEV come from the germline V gene (reference sequence). This CDR3 comprises 14 residues. This CDR3 is CASSLDRALVSLHF. CDR3 sequence (DNA): TGTGCCAGCAGCCTGGACAGGGCCCTAGTATCCCTCCACTTT.

The rearrangement joins TRBV11-3 to TRBJ1-2; D gene uncertain. This CDR3 is 11 amino acids long. Trimming took 1 base from V and 8 from J, leaving 5 bases between them. The germline V gene encodes CDR1 SGHNT and CDR2 YENEEA. The CDR3 sequence is CASSLGGGYTF. CDR3 bases: TGTGCCAGCAGCTTAGGAGGCGGCTACACCTTC.

This clone was counted between two and nine times. The chain couples TRBV18 to TRBJ2-3; 8 nucleotides align to TRBD2. The V gene end was trimmed by 3 bases and the J gene end by 5 bases; junction bases not matched to a gene: 10. Germline V gives CDR1 KGHSH, CDR2 LQKENI. The CDR3 covers 16 residues. CDR3 sequence reads: CASSPSGSTVVDTQYF. The CDR3 DNA follows: TGTGCCAGCTCACCCAGCGGGAGTACAGTAGTAGATACGCAGTATTTT.

In this sample, this clone turned up a few times. The rearrangement uses TRBV20-1 and TRBJ1-1, with 7 nucleotides matching TRBD1. The germline V gene has CDR1 DFQATT and CDR2 SNEGSKA (reference sequence). The CDR3 has 11 residues. V lost 4 bases, J lost 11 bases, and 7 bases stayed unmatched. For the CDR3, the DNA is TGCAGTGCTACAGGGGGGCGATTGGCTTTCTTT. Its translation is CSATGGRLAFF.

This clone turned up a few times. V usage is TRBV7-3 and J usage is TRBJ2-1; TRBD2 is a possible D gene (6 bases). Germline assignment: CDR1 SGHTA and CDR2 FQGTGA. The CDR3 extends over 13 amino acids. The V and J ends lost 5 bases and 7 bases respectively, with 12 bases between them. CDR3 protein: CASSGGRGNEQFF. DNA of the CDR3: TGTGCCAGCAGCGGGGGGAGAGGGAATGAGCAGTTCTTC.

This clone was observed a few times. The chain recombines TRBV10-1 with TRBJ2-4; possible D gene TRBD2, 6 bases. In germline, CDR1 is WNHNN, CDR2 SYGVQD (reference sequence). The CDR3 extends over 13 amino acids. Trimming removed 5 bases at V and 10 bases at J, with 15 bases between. CDR3: CASSRDSFAIQYF. The DNA for the CDR3 is TGCGCCAGCAGTCGGGACTCGTTCGCTATTCAGTACTTC.

In this sample, this clone turned up a few times. This rearrangement joins TRBV27 to TRBJ1-6, with TRBD1 identical over 8 bases. This CDR3 is 14 amino acids long. Germline CDR1 reads MNHEY; CDR2 reads SMNVEV (reference sequence). V trimming: 6 bases; J trimming: 12 bases; junction bases outside the gene matches: 10. The CDR3 spells CASRLTGEGEPLHF. CDR3 DNA: TGTGCCAGCAGGTTGACAGGGGAAGGGGAACCCCTCCACTTT.

The genes are TRBV28 and TRBJ2-1; D call uncertain. This CDR3 spans 12 amino acids. Germline CDR1 MDHEN, CDR2 SYDVKM. Trimming left V 1 base short and J 9 bases short, with 7 bases between. This CDR3 is CASSLSKSEQFF. The DNA for the CDR3 is TGTGCCAGCAGTTTATCTAAGAGTGAGCAGTTCTTC.

The chain joins TRBV7-2 to TRBJ2-1, with TRBD1 identical over 9 bases. V was clipped by 6 bases and J by 0 bases; unmatched bases: 3. The CDR3 is made up of 15 amino acids. Germline-derived CDR1 and CDR2 are SGHTA and FQGNSA. The DNA for the CDR3 is TGTGCCAGCAGGGGGACAGGGCGCTCCTACAATGAGCAGTTCTTC. Its protein product is CASRGTGRSYNEQFF.

The V and J genes are TRBV7-9 and TRBJ2-3, with TRBD1 matching 10 bases. The CDR3 consists of 16 residues. Germline loops: CDR1 SEHNR, CDR2 FQNEAQ (reference sequence). Trimming removed 5 bases from V and 4 bases from J; junction bases left unmatched: 9. CDR3 in amino acids: CASSRHRDRGPDTQYF. CDR3 nucleotide sequence: TGTGCCAGCAGCCGCCACCGGGACAGGGGACCAGATACGCAGTATTTT.